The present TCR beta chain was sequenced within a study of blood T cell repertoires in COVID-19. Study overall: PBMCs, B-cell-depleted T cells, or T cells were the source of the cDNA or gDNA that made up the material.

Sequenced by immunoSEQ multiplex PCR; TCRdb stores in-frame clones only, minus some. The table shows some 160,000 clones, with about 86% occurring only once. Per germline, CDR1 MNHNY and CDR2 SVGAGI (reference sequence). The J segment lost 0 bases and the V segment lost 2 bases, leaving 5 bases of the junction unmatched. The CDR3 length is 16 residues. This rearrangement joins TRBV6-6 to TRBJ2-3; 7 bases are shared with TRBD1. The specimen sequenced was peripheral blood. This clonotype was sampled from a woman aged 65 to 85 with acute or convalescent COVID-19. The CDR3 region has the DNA TGTGCCAGCAGTTACGGGCCGACAGGGAGCACAGATACGCAGTATTTT. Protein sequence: CASSYGPTGSTDTQYF.